Shown below are 25 T cell receptor beta chains from a single sample sequenced in a study of blood T cell repertoires in COVID-19. Profiling relied on immunoSEQ multiplex PCR, and the TCRdb table lists in-frame clones only, not all of them. The profile shows 210,000 or so clones, 90% of them singletons. The sequencing sample was made of peripheral blood. Source of these receptors: a man in his forties or fifties with acute or convalescent COVID-19.

The chain uses TRBV7-8 and TRBJ2-5, with D perhaps matching TRBD1 (5 bases). This CDR3 is built from 15 residues. CDR1 is SGHVS and CDR2 is FQNEAQ in the germline V gene. V lost 2 bases to trimming and J lost 5 bases, with 15 bases between them. The CDR3, as DNA: TGTGCCAGCAGCTTAAGTGGCAGGGCGTTCGAGACCCAGTACTTC. It encodes CASSLSGRAFETQYF.

V usage is TRBV4-2 and J usage is TRBJ2-3; D not certain. From germline, CDR1 is LGHNA and CDR2 YNFKEQ. With 1 base removed from V and 2 bases from J, the gap between germline ends came to 10 bases. CDR3 length equals 15 residues. The CDR3 region is CASSQARTYTDTQYF. The CDR3 bases are TGTGCCAGCAGCCAAGCCCGAACATACACAGATACGCAGTATTTT.

This clone occurred once. This chain joins TRBV18 and TRBJ1-1; D may be TRBD1 (5 bases). Trimming removed 5 bases at V and 5 bases at J, with 18 bases between. From germline, CDR1 is KGHSH and CDR2 LQKENI. This CDR3 has 15 amino acids. The CDR3 loop reads CASSTGTQVGTEAFF. For the CDR3, the DNA is TGTGCCAGCTCAACAGGTACTCAGGTTGGAACTGAAGCTTTCTTT.

V and J are TRBV27 and TRBJ2-7, with D unclear. V dropped 10 bases and J dropped 3 bases, with 25 bases sitting between them. The germline V gene encodes CDR1 MNHEY and CDR2 SMNVEV (reference sequence). The CDR3 runs 16 residues. The CDR3 bases are TGTGCCACAGCATTATATATACAGCCTCATCTCTACGAGCAGTACTTC. This sequence encodes CATALYIQPHLYEQYF.

The V and J genes are TRBV27 and TRBJ2-6; TRBD1 matches 8 bases. V shed 4 bases and J 0 bases; nucleotides not matched to a gene: 5. Germline CDR1 MNHEY, CDR2 SMNVEV (reference sequence). The CDR3 totals 17 residues. The CDR3 is CASSWTGLSSGANVLTF. DNA of the CDR3: TGTGCCAGCAGTTGGACAGGGCTCTCCTCTGGGGCCAACGTCCTGACTTTC.

V usage is TRBV19 and J usage is TRBJ2-1; 12 bases are shared with TRBD2. V shed 6 bases, J shed 4 bases, and the junction held 4 bases outside the gene matches. There are 15 residues in the CDR3. Germline CDR1 reads LNHDA; CDR2 reads SQIVND (reference sequence). CDR3 DNA: TGTGCCAGTAGCGTGGGGACTAGCGGGTACAATGAGCAGTTCTTC. Protein: CASSVGTSGYNEQFF.

The chain couples TRBV7-9 to TRBJ1-2; TRBD1 aligns across 11 bases. The CDR3 runs to 15 residues. V gave up 4 bases and J gave up 6 bases; unmatched junction bases: 7. Germline CDR1 reads SEHNR; CDR2 reads FQNEAQ (reference sequence). The CDR3 DNA follows: TGTGCCAGCAGCTCCAGGACAGGGGGCTATAATGGCTACACCTTC. This gives the protein CASSSRTGGYNGYTF.

The rearrangement joins TRBV19 to TRBJ2-7, with TRBD2 matching 11 bases. Germline assignment: CDR1 LNHDA and CDR2 SQIVND (reference sequence). There are 16 residues in the CDR3. V shed 1 base, J shed 0 bases, and the junction held 2 bases outside the gene matches. Here the CDR3 DNA reads TGTGCCAGTAGTATAGTAGCGGGAGGGCTCTCCTACGAGCAGTACTTC. The encoded protein is CASSIVAGGLSYEQYF. Together with reference TRBV19 and TRBJ2-7, the CDR3 gives the full variable domain: DGGITQSPKYLFRKEGQNVTLSCEQNLNHDAMYWYRQDPGQGLRLIYYSQIVNDFQKGDIAEGYSVSREKKESFPLTVTSAQKNPTAFYLCASSIVAGGLSYEQYFGPGTRLTVT.

The rearrangement uses TRBV29-1 and TRBJ2-1; D gene unclear. Per germline, CDR1 SQVTM and CDR2 ANQGSEA. The V end was cut by 7 bases, the J end by 6 bases, with 16 bases between. The CDR3 contains 13 residues. The DNA of the CDR3 is TGCAGCGGTGAGGATGAGAGGTTCAATGAGCAGTTCTTC. The encoded protein is CSGEDERFNEQFF.

The genes are TRBV7-2 and TRBJ1-4; D remains unclear. The germline CDR1 and CDR2 sequences are SGHTA and FQGNSA. The CDR3 spans 15 residues. The V and J ends lost 5 bases and 0 bases respectively, with 10 bases between them. CDR3 bases: TGTGCCAGCAGCCCCGGGTCGACAACTAATGAAAAACTGTTTTTT. This sequence encodes CASSPGSTTNEKLFF.

The chain employs TRBV6-5 and TRBJ1-5; D unclear. Per the germline V gene, CDR1 is MNHEY and CDR2 is SVGAGI. The CDR3 spans 15 residues. V was clipped by 0 bases and J by 1 base, with 7 bases between them. In nucleotides, the CDR3 is TGTGCCAGCAGTTACTCGGTGACAAGCAATCAGCCCCAGCATTTT. This gives the protein CASSYSVTSNQPQHF.

This clone was counted between two and nine times. The rearrangement links TRBV5-6 to TRBJ1-2; 10 bases are a match to TRBD1. The CDR3 is 15 amino acids. V gave up 3 bases and J gave up 8 bases; unmatched junction bases: 10. Per germline, CDR1 SGHDT and CDR2 YYEEEE. As DNA, the CDR3 is TGTGCCAGCAGCTGGGGGGACAGGGGCTTGGCAGGCTACACCTTC. It is translated as CASSWGDRGLAGYTF.

The gene calls are TRBV27 and TRBJ2-5; 11 bases map to TRBD2. V gave up 2 bases and J gave up 1 base; unmatched junction bases: 3. Germline V gives CDR1 MNHEY, CDR2 SMNVEV (reference sequence). This CDR3 is 16 amino acids long. The CDR3 DNA sequence: TGTGCCAGCAGTTTACGGGGACTAGCGGCCCAAGAGACCCAGTACTTC. Its protein is CASSLRGLAAQETQYF.

CDR3 residues: CASSWTQAGGWNEQFF. CDR3 nucleotide sequence: TGTGCCAGTAGCTGGACCCAGGCGGGAGGGTGGAATGAGCAGTTCTTC. The rearrangement uses TRBV19 and TRBJ2-1; 9 nucleotides line up with TRBD2. CDR1 LNHDA and CDR2 SQIVND come from the germline V gene (reference sequence). Unmatched junction bases numbered 13, after V lost 6 bases and J lost 7 bases. This CDR3 comprises 16 residues.

This chain joins TRBV6-5 and TRBJ2-1; 7 nucleotides agree with TRBD1. V lost 5 bases to trimming and J lost 3 bases; unmatched junction nucleotides: 7. The CDR3 totals 15 residues. Germline values: CDR1 MNHEY, CDR2 SVGAGI. The CDR3 here is CASSPTGENYNEQFF. CDR3 in DNA: TGTGCCAGCAGTCCAACAGGGGAAAACTACAATGAGCAGTTCTTC.

The V gene is TRBV29-1, the J gene TRBJ1-1, with a weak D call TRBD1 (5 bases). The CDR3 consists of 14 residues. V was cut by 2 bases and J by 7 bases, with 17 bases left in between. Germline V lookup: CDR1 SQVTM, CDR2 ANQGSEA. The chain's CDR3 is CSVEIRGSVGEAFF. As DNA, the CDR3 is TGCAGCGTTGAAATCCGGGGGTCGGTGGGTGAAGCTTTCTTT.

This clone appeared a single time. The V gene is TRBV19, the J gene TRBJ2-1; 10 bases match TRBD2. CDR3 size: 14 residues. From germline, CDR1 is LNHDA and CDR2 SQIVND (reference sequence). V dropped 7 bases and J dropped 11; count of bases not matched to a gene: 11. Written as DNA, the CDR3 is TGTGCCAGTAAGCGGGAGGGCCCTTTGATGAAGCAGTTCTTC. It is translated as CASKREGPLMKQFF.

The chain couples TRBV19 to TRBJ1-2; the D gene is possibly TRBD1 (5 bases). Per germline, CDR1 LNHDA and CDR2 SQIVND (reference sequence). V gave up 7 bases and J gave up 0 bases, with 12 bases separating them. This CDR3 has 14 amino acids. The CDR3 nucleotides read TGTGCCAGTACGGCACAGGCGTCTAACTATGGCTACACCTTC. This encodes CASTAQASNYGYTF.

As DNA, the CDR3 is TGTGCCATCAGTGAACCTCCCTATCGGGACACCGGCGAGCAGTACTTC. This gives the protein CAISEPPYRDTGEQYF. The chain links TRBV10-3 to TRBJ2-7; tentatively, D is TRBD1 (6 bases). The CDR3 is 16 residues long. Trimming removed 3 bases from V and 6 bases from J, with 21 bases in between. Germline V lookup: CDR1 ENHRY, CDR2 SYGVKD.

This clone was recorded a few times. V usage is TRBV7-8 and J usage is TRBJ2-7; D possibly corresponds to TRBD1 (6 bases). There are 14 residues in the CDR3. Germline values: CDR1 SGHVS, CDR2 FQNEAQ. Deletions cut 5 bases from V and 2 bases from J, with 13 bases between. The CDR3 reads CASSASGQTYEQYF. Here the CDR3 DNA reads TGTGCCAGCAGCGCCTCGGGACAAACCTACGAGCAGTACTTC.

V gene TRBV7-2 combines with J gene TRBJ2-7; TRBD1 might be the D (5 bases). V was cut by 2 bases and J by 1 base, with 12 bases left in between. The CDR3 runs 15 residues. CDR1 and CDR2 (germline): SGHTA, FQGNSA. The chain's CDR3 is CASSLKPGWSYEQYF. The CDR3 DNA follows: TGTGCCAGCAGCTTAAAACCAGGGTGGTCCTACGAGCAGTACTTC.

J is TRBJ1-5 and V is TRBV9; D gene unclear. Trimming took off 1 base at V and 0 bases at J, with 5 bases between the two ends. The germline gives CDR1 SGDLS, CDR2 YYNGEE. The CDR3 has 14 residues. The CDR3, as DNA: TGTGCCAGCAGCGTATCTAGTAGCAATCAGCCCCAGCATTTT. It translates to CASSVSSSNQPQHF.

V and J are TRBV7-2 and TRBJ2-7; D is undetermined. Germline V gene sequence: CDR1 SGHTA, CDR2 FQGNSA. The CDR3 covers 13 residues. Deletions cut 3 bases from V and 1 base from J, with 7 bases between. CDR3 amino acids: CASSFATSYEQYV. As DNA, the CDR3 is TGTGCCAGCAGCTTCGCCACATCCTACGAGCAGTACGTC.

The rearrangement uses TRBV9 and TRBJ2-4, with 12 bases aligning to TRBD1. The junction had 4 bases not matched to a gene; V was cut back by 0 bases and J by 9 bases. Germline values: CDR1 SGDLS, CDR2 YYNGEE. CDR3 length: 15 residues. CDR3 DNA sequence: TGTGCCAGCAGCGTAGCCGGGACAGGGGGCAGCATTCAGTACTTC. Its protein is CASSVAGTGGSIQYF.

The chain is built from TRBV18 and TRBJ1-3; TRBD1 matches at 8 bases. The CDR3 covers 16 residues. Germline CDR1 and CDR2: KGHSH and LQKENI. Trimming removed 3 bases from V and 0 bases from J; junction bases left unmatched: 4. In nucleotides, the CDR3 is TGTGCCAGCTCACCTGGGACAGGCGACTCTGGAAACACCATATATTTT. It is translated as CASSPGTGDSGNTIYF.